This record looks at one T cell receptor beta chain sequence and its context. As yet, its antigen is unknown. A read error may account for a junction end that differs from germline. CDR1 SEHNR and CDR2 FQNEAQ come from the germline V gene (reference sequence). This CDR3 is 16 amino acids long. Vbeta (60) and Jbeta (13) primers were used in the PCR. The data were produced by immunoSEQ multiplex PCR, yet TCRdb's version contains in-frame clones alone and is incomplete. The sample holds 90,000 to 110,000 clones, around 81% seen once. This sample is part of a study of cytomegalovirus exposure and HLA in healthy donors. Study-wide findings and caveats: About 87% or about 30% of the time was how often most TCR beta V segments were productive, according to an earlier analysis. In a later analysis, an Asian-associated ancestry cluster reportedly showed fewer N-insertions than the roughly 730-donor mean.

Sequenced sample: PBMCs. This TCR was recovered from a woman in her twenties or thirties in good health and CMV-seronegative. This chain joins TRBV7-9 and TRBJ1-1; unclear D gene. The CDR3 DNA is TGTTCCAGCAGCTCTAGTGGGTCGATCGGTAACACTGAAGCTTTCTTT. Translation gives CSSSSSGSIGNTEAFF. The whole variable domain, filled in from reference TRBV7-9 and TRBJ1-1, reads DTGVSQNPRHKITKRGQNVTFRCDPISEHNRLYWYRQTLGQGPEFLTYFQNEAQLEKSRLLSDRFSAERPKGSFSTLEIQRTEQGDSAMYLCSSSSSGSIGNTEAFFGQGTRLTVV.